This TCR beta chain was captured in a study of blood T cells in healthy people across ages. Then a second PCR, running about 6 to 11 cycles, was carried out with a sample-barcoded 5' primer and a J-beta primer mix. One entry per CDR3 protein results from TCRdb running MiXCR on the 5' RACE reads. The table shows some 640,000 distinct CDR3 sequences, with approximately 30% occurring only once. This clonotype was counted only a few times. The CDR3 is 18 residues long. V was pared by 3 bases and J by 8 bases, with 29 bases between. Per the germline V gene, CDR1 is SGDLS and CDR2 is YYNGEE. The V and J genes are TRBV9 and TRBJ1-2, with a tentative D call TRBD1 (6 bases). The sequencing sample was made of blood. The receptor was isolated from a woman older than 75 in good health. As DNA, the CDR3 is TGTGCCAGCAGCGCCGAAAGGGGGGGAAGGCAGGCCCTCTGGGGCTACACCTTC. Translating it yields CASSAERGGRQALWGYTF.